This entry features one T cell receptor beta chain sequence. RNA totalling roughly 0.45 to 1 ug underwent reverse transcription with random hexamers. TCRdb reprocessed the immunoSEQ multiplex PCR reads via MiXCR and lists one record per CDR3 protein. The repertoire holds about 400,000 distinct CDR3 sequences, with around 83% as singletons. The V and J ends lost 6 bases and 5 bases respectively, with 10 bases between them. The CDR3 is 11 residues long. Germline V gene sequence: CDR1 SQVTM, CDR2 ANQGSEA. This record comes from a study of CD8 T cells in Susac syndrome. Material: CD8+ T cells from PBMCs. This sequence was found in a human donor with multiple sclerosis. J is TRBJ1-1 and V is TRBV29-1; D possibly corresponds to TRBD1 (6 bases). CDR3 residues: CSVDTGTEAFF. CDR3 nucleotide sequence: TGCAGCGTGGACACAGGGACTGAAGCTTTCTTT. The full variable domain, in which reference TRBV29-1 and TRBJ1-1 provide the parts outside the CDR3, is SAVISQKPSRDICQRGTSLTIQCQVDSQVTMMFWYRQQPGQSLTLIATANQGSEATYESGFVIDKFPISRPNLTFSTLTVSNMSPEDSSIYLCSVDTGTEAFFGQGTRLTVV.